These 19 T cell receptor beta chains came from one sample sequenced in a study of T cell responses to AZD1222 COVID-19 vaccine. Sequencing used immunoSEQ multiplex PCR; TCRdb keeps in-frame clones, though not all of them. The repertoire includes some 79,000 clones, over 75% of them detected once, and around an eighth sits in the top ten. The material was peripheral blood, obtained 28 days after the second AZD1222 dose. These receptors all stem from an adult who received the AZD1222 COVID-19 vaccine.

The chain is built from TRBV9 and TRBJ2-6; D unresolved. V dropped 0 bases and J dropped 2 bases, with 6 bases sitting between them. Germline V gene lookup returns CDR1 SGDLS and CDR2 YYNGEE. The CDR3 loop spans 15 amino acids. This CDR3 reads CASSVEGPGANVLTF. The CDR3 coding sequence is TGTGCCAGCAGCGTAGAAGGGCCTGGGGCCAACGTCCTGACTTTC.

This clone was seen a handful of times. The chain links TRBV19 to TRBJ2-1; 11 bases line up with TRBD2. The CDR3 is made up of 15 amino acids. Trimming at V came to 3 bases and at J to 5 bases, leaving 3 bases not matched to a gene. Germline CDR1 LNHDA, CDR2 SQIVND (reference sequence). The CDR3 reads CASSIGTSGNNEQFF. The DNA of the CDR3 is TGTGCCAGTAGTATCGGGACTAGCGGTAACAATGAGCAGTTCTTC. The whole variable domain, filled in from reference TRBV19 and TRBJ2-1, reads DGGITQSPKYLFRKEGQNVTLSCEQNLNHDAMYWYRQDPGQGLRLIYYSQIVNDFQKGDIAEGYSVSREKKESFPLTVTSAQKNPTAFYLCASSIGTSGNNEQFFGPGTRLTVL.

This chain joins TRBV27 and TRBJ1-1, with D possibly being TRBD1 (5 bases). V was pared by 1 base and J by 2 bases, with 8 bases between. The germline V gene has CDR1 MNHEY and CDR2 SMNVEV (reference sequence). The CDR3 is 14 residues long. Here the CDR3 DNA reads TGTGCCAGCAGTTTATTCGACAGAAACACTGAAGCTTTCTTT. This encodes CASSLFDRNTEAFF.

The chain links TRBV15 to TRBJ1-2, with D perhaps matching TRBD1 (5 bases). Germline CDR1 LNHNV, CDR2 YYDKDF (reference sequence). Trimming removed 8 bases from V and 4 bases from J, with 17 bases in between. The CDR3 totals 14 residues. CDR3 in DNA: TGTGCCACCGGTTGGGGACCGATGAGCTATGGCTACACCTTC. Its protein is CATGWGPMSYGYTF.

The chain uses TRBV19 and TRBJ1-2, with a weak D call TRBD1 (5 bases). The CDR3 has 17 residues. Germline V gives CDR1 LNHDA, CDR2 SQIVND (reference sequence). Deletions cut 5 bases from V and 7 bases from J, with 26 bases between. The chain's CDR3 is CASSVSLGGGGVAGYTF. CDR3 DNA: TGTGCCAGTAGTGTCTCACTCGGCGGCGGGGGAGTTGCTGGCTACACCTTC.

The chain couples TRBV5-1 to TRBJ2-7; D remains unclear. The germline gives CDR1 SGHRS, CDR2 YFSETQ. The V end was cut by 1 base, the J end by 5 bases, with 7 bases between. CDR3 length: 12 residues. As DNA, the CDR3 is TGCGCCAGCAGCTTGTGGTCCAACGAGCAGTACTTC. Translation gives CASSLWSNEQYF.

This chain uses TRBV28 with TRBJ1-5; D unresolved. This CDR3 has 15 amino acids. Trimming took 3 bases from V and 3 from J, leaving 12 bases between them. Germline assignment: CDR1 MDHEN and CDR2 SYDVKM. This CDR3 reads CASSLEFAINQPQHF. For the CDR3, the DNA is TGTGCCAGCAGTTTGGAGTTCGCCATCAATCAGCCCCAGCATTTT.

This chain connects TRBV19 to TRBJ1-2, with 8 bases fitting TRBD1. V lost 5 bases and J lost 1; bases outside the gene matches: 6. This CDR3 region has 15 residues. CDR1 is LNHDA, CDR2 SQIVND, per germline (reference sequence). CDR3: CASSPGQGGNYGYTF. CDR3 DNA sequence: TGTGCCAGTAGTCCAGGACAGGGAGGTAACTATGGCTACACCTTC.

CDR3: CATQGLSGGAAWPGELFF. CDR3 bases: TGTGCCACCCAGGGACTCAGCGGGGGGGCGGCCTGGCCCGGGGAGCTGTTTTTT. V gene TRBV27 combines with J gene TRBJ2-2; 10 bases agree with TRBD2. V lost 10 bases and J lost 6; bases outside the gene matches: 20. Per the germline V gene, CDR1 is MNHEY and CDR2 is SMNVEV (reference sequence). The CDR3 is 18 amino acids.

This rearrangement joins TRBV19 to TRBJ2-1, with unresolved D. V was trimmed by 0 bases and J by 7 bases, leaving 10 bases between them. The CDR3 spans 14 residues. From germline, CDR1 is LNHDA and CDR2 SQIVND (reference sequence). CDR3 sequence (DNA): TGTGCCAGTAGTATAGAAATGGGGATAAATGAGCAGTTCTTC. Its protein is CASSIEMGINEQFF.

The chain employs TRBV6-5 and TRBJ1-2, with a possible D match to TRBD1 (6 bases). The CDR3 runs to 14 residues. V was cut by 2 bases and J by 8 bases, with 15 bases left in between. The V gene's germline CDR1 is MNHEY and CDR2 SVGAGI. CDR3 coding DNA: TGTGCCAGCAGTTACCTCCAGGGGACCGTGGGCTACACCTTC. As protein: CASSYLQGTVGYTF.

This clone was found once. This chain joins TRBV18 and TRBJ2-7; the D is unclear. This CDR3 spans 13 amino acids. Trimming shortened V by 4 bases and J by 6 bases, and 13 bases separated the two germline ends. Germline loops: CDR1 KGHSH, CDR2 LQKENI. This chain's CDR3 is CASSLRTDLEQYV. CDR3 DNA sequence: TGTGCCAGCTCACTCAGGACGGACCTCGAGCAGTACGTC.

The chain recombines TRBV4-3 with TRBJ2-1; D is unresolved. Germline CDR1 and CDR2: LGHNA and YSLEER. Trimming shortened V by 0 bases and J by 9 bases, and 6 bases separated the two germline ends. The CDR3 is 12 amino acids. The CDR3, as DNA: TGCGCCAGCAGCCAAGAGAGGACTGAGCAGTTCTTC. This encodes CASSQERTEQFF.

The genes are TRBV27 and TRBJ2-2; TRBD1 agrees at 7 bases. This CDR3 spans 17 amino acids. Trimming cost V 6 bases and J 0 bases; bases outside gene matches: 10. Per the germline V gene, CDR1 is MNHEY and CDR2 is SMNVEV (reference sequence). The CDR3 spells CASRDLQGLANTGELFF. The CDR3 region has the DNA TGTGCCAGCAGGGATCTACAGGGGCTCGCGAACACCGGGGAGCTGTTTTTT.

This chain joins TRBV4-2 and TRBJ2-1; perhaps D is TRBD1 or TRBD2 (5 bases each). Between the trimmed V and J ends, which lost 6 bases and 7 bases, there was a span of 16 bases. The CDR3 is 14 residues long. Germline CDR1 reads LGHNA; CDR2 reads YNFKEQ. The CDR3 loop is CASSGRDRLNEQFF. The CDR3 region has the DNA TGTGCCAGCAGTGGCCGGGACCGGCTTAATGAGCAGTTCTTC.

The chain couples TRBV3-1 (or the pseudogene TRBV3-2) to TRBJ2-1, with TRBD1 matching over 11 bases. CDR1 is LGHDT and CDR2 is YNNKEL in the germline V gene (reference sequence). CDR3 size: 17 residues. V was clipped by 1 base and J by 4 bases; unmatched bases: 6. The CDR3 here is CASSQGLGQGVYNEQFF. The CDR3 DNA reads as TGTGCCAGCAGCCAAGGATTGGGACAGGGGGTTTACAATGAGCAGTTCTTC.

The genes are TRBV9 and TRBJ1-4, with 7 bases aligning to TRBD1. In germline, CDR1 is SGDLS, CDR2 YYNGEE. The CDR3 is made up of 15 amino acids. The V and J ends lost 0 bases and 5 bases, in that order; junction bases with no gene match: 4. The CDR3 region is CASSVDDRDNEKLFF. CDR3 bases: TGTGCCAGCAGCGTAGACGACAGGGACAATGAAAAACTGTTTTTT.

J is TRBJ1-2 and V is TRBV3-1 (or the pseudogene TRBV3-2), with a tentative D call TRBD1 (5 bases). The germline V and J ends were trimmed by 1 base and 8 bases, with 14 bases remaining between them. The CDR3 spans 14 residues. The germline gives CDR1 LGHDT, CDR2 YNNKEL (reference sequence). As DNA, the CDR3 is TGTGCCAGCAGCCAAGGAACCAGGGATAGAGGCTACACCTTC. Protein product: CASSQGTRDRGYTF.

This chain links TRBV4-3 with TRBJ1-2; D is undetermined. The V gene lost 8 bases and the J gene lost 3 bases, with 19 bases spanning the gap. Germline assignment: CDR1 LGHNA and CDR2 YSLEER. The CDR3 length is 15 residues. The CDR3 reads CASSLGMGVDYGYTF. The CDR3 DNA sequence: TGCGCCAGCTCCCTGGGCATGGGCGTGGACTATGGCTACACCTTC.